This is a list of T cell receptor beta chains from one sample in a study of T cell responses to AZD1222 COVID-19 vaccine. Repertoires were generated with immunoSEQ multiplex PCR, while TCRdb's copy carries only in-frame clones and drops some. This sample has about 150,000 clones, with 70% to 90% found just once. Sequencing was performed on peripheral blood, taken on day 0 of MenACWY control vaccination. The receptors come from an adult in good health. Both conserved end residues are part of each CDR3. The D gene is left open where the match is weak. The size field is filled for only some rows; it gives once, few, many or a size class.

clone size	J gene	D gene	V gene	CDR3 DNA	CDR3 protein
.	TRBJ2-3	.	TRBV10-3	TGTGCCATCAGTGAGTCGACTCCGAGGACGCAGTATTTT	CAISESTPRTQYF
.	TRBJ1-2	TRBD1	TRBV7-2	TGTGCCAGCAGCTCCCGACAGGGGCTTATCACCTATGGCTACACCTTC	CASSSRQGLITYGYTF
.	TRBJ2-7	.	TRBV5-4	TGTGCCAGCAGCTTGTTTCCATTCGAGCAGTACTTC	CASSLFPFEQYF
.	TRBJ1-2	TRBD1	TRBV10-2	TGCGCCAGCGGGGGTCCCGGGACAGGGCCAGCTAACTATGGCTACACCTTC	CASGGPGTGPANYGYTF
.	TRBJ1-1	.	TRBV19	TGTGCCAGTAGCCCCTTAACAGGAGTGAACACTGAAGCTTTCTTT	CASSPLTGVNTEAFF
.	TRBJ1-1	.	TRBV25-1	TGTGCCAGCCGCCAAGGGGTTAAGAACACTGAAGCTTTCTTT	CASRQGVKNTEAFF
.	TRBJ1-4	.	TRBV5-1	TGCGCCAGCAGCTTGCGGCAACTTAATGAAAAACTGTTTTTT	CASSLRQLNEKLFF
.	TRBJ2-7	TRBD1	TRBV7-2	TGTGCCAGCAGCTCGGACAGGGTATCCTACGAGCAGTACTTC	CASSSDRVSYEQYF
.	TRBJ1-1	.	TRBV11-2	TGTGCCAGCAGCTCACCTTTAACCGCTCCTAAAGCTTTCTTT	CASSSPLTAPKAFF
.	TRBJ1-1	.	TRBV28	TGTGCCAGCAGAGACCTCGGGGGGATCGGGGACACTGAAGCTTTCTTT	CASRDLGGIGDTEAFF
.	TRBJ1-5	.	TRBV28	TGTGCCAGCGAGAGACCCCCCAATCAGCCCCAGCATTTT	CASERPPNQPQHF
few	TRBJ2-3	.	TRBV12-3/TRBV12-4	TGTGCCAGCACAAGGGGGAGGTCAGATACGCAGTATTTT	CASTRGRSDTQYF
.	TRBJ2-1	TRBD2	TRBV7-3	TGTGCCAGCAGCTTAACAGCGGGGCAATACAATGAGCAGTTCTTC	CASSLTAGQYNEQFF
.	TRBJ1-6	.	TRBV7-3	TGTGCCAGCAGCTTAGGCAGTCTTAATTCACCCCTCCACTTT	CASSLGSLNSPLHF
.	TRBJ2-1	.	TRBV11-2	TGTGCCAGCAGCCCTGCCCGGAAGCAGTTCTTC	CASSPARKQFF
.	TRBJ2-1	.	TRBV6-5	TGTGCCAGCAGTTACGGAAGGCAGGGCCACAATGAGCAGTTCTTC	CASSYGRQGHNEQFF
.	TRBJ1-2	.	TRBV11-2	TGTGCCAGCAGCTCCCATTCCGAGTCACCGAATGGCTACACCTTC	CASSSHSESPNGYTF
.	TRBJ1-4	TRBD1	TRBV7-6	TGTGCCAGCAGCTTAGCCCCTCCGGGACAGGGGGCAGGGGAAAAACTGTTTTTT	CASSLAPPGQGAGEKLFF
.	TRBJ1-2	.	TRBV29-1	TGCAGCGTTGAAGAGGAGGGTCGGGGCTACACCTTC	CSVEEEGRGYTF
.	TRBJ2-5	.	TRBV5-1	TGCGCCAGCAGCCCAGGGATCGGGGAGACCCAGTACTTC	CASSPGIGETQYF
few	TRBJ1-2	TRBD1	TRBV19	TGTGCCAGTAGTATAGGGCCAGGGGGCGCCTATGGCTACACCTTC	CASSIGPGGAYGYTF
once	TRBJ1-6	.	TRBV19	TGTGCCAGCCAAATGGACGCTGTTAATTCACCCCTCCACTTT	CASQMDAVNSPLHF
.	TRBJ1-4	.	TRBV7-9	TGTGCCAGCAGCCCCGGGGAAATTAATGAAAAACTGTTTTTT	CASSPGEINEKLFF
.	TRBJ1-3	TRBD1	TRBV5-1	TGCGCCAGCAGCCAAGACCCTACAGGGGCTGGAAACACCATATATTTT	CASSQDPTGAGNTIYF
once	TRBJ2-1	.	TRBV9	TGTGCCAGCAGCCCACGTGGGGGGGCGGGCTACAATGAGCAGTTCTTC	CASSPRGGAGYNEQFF
once	TRBJ1-2	.	TRBV19	TGTGCCAACCTAAGACTGAGATGGGGCTATGGCTACACCTTC	CANLRLRWGYGYTF
.	TRBJ1-5	.	TRBV10-2	TGCGCCAGCAGCCCGCGCGGCAATCAGCCCCAGCATTTT	CASSPRGNQPQHF
.	TRBJ1-4	.	TRBV19	TGTGCCACTCAAGGGGGGAGAGATGAAAAACTGTTTTTT	CATQGGRDEKLFF
once	TRBJ2-3	.	TRBV19	TGTGCCAGTAGTATAGGAATAGCGAGACCCACAGATACGCAGTATTTT	CASSIGIARPTDTQYF
.	TRBJ1-1	.	TRBV12-3/TRBV12-4	TGTGCCAGCAGTTTAGGGCAGGGGATGGAAGCTTTCTTT	CASSLGQGMEAFF
.	TRBJ1-1	TRBD1	TRBV6-5	TGTGCCAGCAGTAAGGAGTATAAGGACAGGGGGGCTTTCTTT	CASSKEYKDRGAFF
.	TRBJ2-5	TRBD1	TRBV5-1	TGCGCCAGCACCCAGACAGGGCAAGAGACCCAGTACTTC	CASTQTGQETQYF
.	TRBJ1-1	.	TRBV29-1	TGCAGCGTTGAACTGACAGCGAACACTGAAGCTTTCTTT	CSVELTANTEAFF
.	TRBJ2-5	.	TRBV2	TGTGCCAGCAGTCCCTGGACCCAAGAGACCCAGTACTTC	CASSPWTQETQYF
few	TRBJ2-7	TRBD1	TRBV11-2	TGTGCCAGCAGCTCCCTTCCGGGACAGGGGGCCTACGAGCAGTACTTC	CASSSLPGQGAYEQYF
.	TRBJ1-1	.	TRBV6-1	TGTGCCAGCAGTGAAGCAGGGAGGGGAAACACTGAAGCTTTCTTT	CASSEAGRGNTEAFF
.	TRBJ1-1	.	TRBV12-5	TGTGCTAGTGGTTCCGGGCGGGGAGGGAACACTGAAGCTTTCTTT	CASGSGRGGNTEAFF
.	TRBJ1-5	TRBD1	TRBV6-5	TGTGCCAGCATTGGAGAGACAGGGGGATATCAGCCCCAGCATTTT	CASIGETGGYQPQHF
.	TRBJ1-1	.	TRBV28	TGTGCCAGCAGTCGTATTCGGGCCATGAACACTGAAGCTTTCTTT	CASSRIRAMNTEAFF
.	TRBJ1-1	.	TRBV29-1	TGCAGCGCTGGGGGGGGATGGGCAATGAACACTGAAGCTTTCTTT	CSAGGGWAMNTEAFF
.	TRBJ2-3	.	TRBV6-1	TGTGCCAGCAGTGAAGCAAGGTATATAGATACGCAGTATTTT	CASSEARYIDTQYF
.	TRBJ2-3	TRBD1	TRBV7-9	TGTGCCAGCAGCCCGAGGGGACAGGGGGCGAGCACAGATACGCAGTATTTT	CASSPRGQGASTDTQYF
.	TRBJ2-7	.	TRBV4-1	TGCGCCAGCAGCCGATTAGACAGGGAGGCCTACGAGCAGTACTTC	CASSRLDREAYEQYF
.	TRBJ2-2	.	TRBV7-9	TGTGCCAGCAGCCCCCGGGCCCCTTTGACCGGGGAGCTGTTTTTT	CASSPRAPLTGELFF
.	TRBJ2-7	TRBD2	TRBV5-4	TGTGCCAGCAGCCCGGGGGGGACTCCGAACGAGCAGTACTTC	CASSPGGTPNEQYF
.	TRBJ1-2	.	TRBV11-3	TGTGCCAGCAGCCCACCCGCGGCGGGGGAACTTAACTATGGCTACACCTTC	CASSPPAAGELNYGYTF